These 9 T cell receptor beta chains share one sample of origin, sequenced in a study of T cells in Graves' hyperthyroidism and ophthalmopathy. Amplified TCR beta CDR3 regions derived from RNA transcripts. The TCR CDR3 was amplified in a first-round RT-PCR using the HTBI primer set. TCRdb re-analysed the multiplex PCR reads in MiXCR, keeping a single row per CDR3 protein. In the table there are hundreds of thousands of distinct CDR3 sequences, 14% of which are singletons. The sample consisted of blood. The receptors were sampled from a woman in her forties with Graves' hyperthyroidism.

This clonotype was recorded many times. This chain links TRBV11-2 with TRBJ2-7; D call uncertain. V was trimmed by 5 bases and J by 1 base, leaving 12 bases between them. The CDR3 is 14 amino acids. CDR1 and CDR2 (germline): SGHAT, FQNNGV. The CDR3 DNA reads TGTGCCAGCAGCCTATCCGACGGATCCTACGAGCAGTACTTC. Translated, it gives CASSLSDGSYEQYF.

In its sample, this clonotype was seen many times. The chain has TRBV28 and TRBJ2-5; 9 bases map to TRBD2. J was trimmed by 3 bases and V by 3 bases; bases with no gene match: 8. This CDR3 is 16 amino acids long. Germline CDR1 and CDR2: MDHEN and SYDVKM. The CDR3 sequence: CASSLGGAGGKETQYF. CDR3 DNA sequence: TGTGCCAGCAGTTTGGGAGGAGCGGGAGGCAAAGAGACCCAGTACTTC.

This clonotype has at least ten counts. V gene TRBV5-1 combines with J gene TRBJ2-3; D assignment may be TRBD1 or TRBD2 (6 bases each). Looked up from germline, CDR1 is SGHRS and CDR2 is YFSETQ. Deletions cut 1 base from V and 6 bases from J, with 15 bases between. CDR3 length: 15 amino acids. As DNA, the CDR3 is TGCGCCAGCAGCTTGCGGTCGGGGGCGGACGATACGCAGTATTTT. Its protein is CASSLRSGADDTQYF.

The chain is built from TRBV15 and TRBJ2-7, with D unclear. The V and J ends lost 4 bases and 3 bases respectively, with 7 bases between them. The CDR3 length is 12 residues. Germline V gene sequence: CDR1 LNHNV, CDR2 YYDKDF (reference sequence). The CDR3 protein is CATSTGNYEQYF. The CDR3 DNA follows: TGTGCCACCAGCACCGGCAACTACGAGCAGTACTTC.

V is TRBV5-4 and J is TRBJ2-3, with 8 positions matching TRBD2. This CDR3 comprises 16 residues. CDR1 is SGHNT and CDR2 is YYREEE in the germline V gene (reference sequence). V was clipped by 2 bases and J by 3 bases; unmatched bases: 8. The CDR3, as DNA: TGTGCCAGCAGCTTTCCTGTTAGCGGGAAGACAGATACGCAGTATTTT. Translated, it gives CASSFPVSGKTDTQYF.

The chain is built from TRBV6-1 and TRBJ2-7; 8 bases map to TRBD1. V lost 6 bases, J lost 7 bases, and 11 bases stayed unmatched. The CDR3 runs to 14 residues. The V gene's germline CDR1 is MNHNS and CDR2 SASEGT. The CDR3 region is CASSLPGQVFEQYF. CDR3 DNA: TGTGCCAGCAGCCTACCGGGACAGGTGTTTGAGCAGTACTTC.

The chain's CDR3 is CASSLSSWAYEQYF. CDR3 sequence (DNA): TGTGCCAGCAGCTTGTCATCGTGGGCGTACGAGCAGTACTTC. The J gene is TRBJ2-7, the V gene TRBV5-6, with no clear D. The CDR3 is 14 amino acids. V was shortened by 1 base and J by 4 bases, with 12 bases between the two germline ends. Germline CDR1 is SGHDT and CDR2 is YYEEEE.

Only a few counts were recorded for this clonotype. The chain has TRBV9 and TRBJ2-1, with D possibly TRBD2 on 6 matching bases. The germline V gene has CDR1 SGDLS and CDR2 YYNGEE. V lost 3 bases, J lost 8 bases, and 12 bases lay in between. The CDR3 runs 13 residues. CDR3 nucleotides: TGTGCCAGCAGCGCTCGGGACTTCCATGAGCAGTTCTTC. It translates to CASSARDFHEQFF.

The chain links TRBV7-9 to TRBJ1-3; D uncertain. V was cut by 1 base and J by 4 bases, with 5 bases left in between. Germline CDR1 is SEHNR and CDR2 is FQNEAQ (reference sequence). CDR3 length equals 13 residues. The CDR3 nucleotides are TGTGCCAGCAGCTTAGGTCCAGGAAACACCATATATTTT. This gives the protein CASSLGPGNTIYF.